The present TCR beta chain was sequenced within a study of blood T cell repertoires in COVID-19. TCRdb's table, derived via immunoSEQ multiplex PCR, lists solely in-frame clones and lacks some. The table has 150,000 to 200,000 clones, more than 65% seen once. V was cut by 4 bases and J by 0 bases, with 19 bases left in between. CDR3 length equals 17 residues. Germline V gene lookup returns CDR1 SGDLS and CDR2 YYNGEE. The receptor was isolated from a human donor with acute or convalescent COVID-19. The donor label of this sample is uncertain. V is TRBV9 and J is TRBJ1-1, with TRBD1 as a possible D gene (5 bases). The sequencing input was peripheral blood. The CDR3 DNA reads TGTGCCAGCAGCCTCAGCGGGGGTTCCCCCATGAACACTGAAGCTTTCTTT. Amino acids: CASSLSGGSPMNTEAFF. Combining the CDR3 with reference TRBV9 and TRBJ1-1 gives the whole variable domain DSGVTQTPKHLITATGQRVTLRCSPRSGDLSVYWYQQSLDQGLQFLIQYYNGEERAKGNILERFSAQQFPDLHSELNLSSLELGDSALYFCASSLSGGSPMNTEAFFGQGTRLTVV.